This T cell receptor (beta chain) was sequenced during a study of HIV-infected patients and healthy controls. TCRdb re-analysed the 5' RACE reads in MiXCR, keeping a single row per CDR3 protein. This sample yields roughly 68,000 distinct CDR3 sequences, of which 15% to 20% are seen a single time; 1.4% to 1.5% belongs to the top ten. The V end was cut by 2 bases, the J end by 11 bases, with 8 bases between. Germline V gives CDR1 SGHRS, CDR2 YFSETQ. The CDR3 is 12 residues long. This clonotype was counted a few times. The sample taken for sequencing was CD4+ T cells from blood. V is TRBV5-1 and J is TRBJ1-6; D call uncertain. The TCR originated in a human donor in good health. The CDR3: CASSLESPPLHF. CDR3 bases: TGCGCCAGCAGCTTAGAGTCCCCACCCCTCCACTTT.